The 30 T cell receptor beta chains below come from one sample, sequenced in a study of cytomegalovirus exposure and HLA in healthy donors. Both 60 Vbeta primers and 13 Jbeta primers went into the PCR. The repertoire was sequenced with immunoSEQ multiplex PCR; TCRdb's copy has only in-frame clones and lacks some. This sample has about 130,000 clones, with around 83% found just once. Sequencing was done on a sample of PBMCs. The source of these receptors is a girl aged 2-10 years in good health and CMV-seronegative.

V is TRBV5-1 and J is TRBJ1-2, with D perhaps matching TRBD1 (6 bases). CDR1 and CDR2 (germline): SGHRS, YFSETQ. The V gene lost 0 bases and the J gene lost 8 bases, with 20 bases spanning the gap. The CDR3 loop spans 16 amino acids. The CDR3 sequence is CASSLGYRDTWLGYTF. The CDR3, as DNA: TGCGCCAGCAGCTTGGGGTACCGGGACACTTGGCTCGGCTACACCTTC. Combining the CDR3 with reference TRBV5-1 and TRBJ1-2 gives the whole variable domain KAGVTQTPRYLIKTRGQQVTLSCSPISGHRSVSWYQQTPGQGLQFLFEYFSETQRNKGNFPGRFSGRQFSNSRSEMNVSTLELGDSALYLCASSLGYRDTWLGYTFGSGTRLTVV.

The V and J genes are TRBV27 and TRBJ2-7; possibly TRBD2 for D (6 bases). V lost 4 bases and J 6 bases, leaving 25 bases between the germline ends. The CDR3 extends over 17 amino acids. CDR1 is MNHEY, CDR2 SMNVEV, per germline (reference sequence). CDR3 bases: TGTGCCAGCAGTTCCCGAGCACCAGGGATCGGGAGCGGCGAGCAGTACTTC. Translating it yields CASSSRAPGIGSGEQYF.

The V gene is TRBV30, the J gene TRBJ1-2, with 7 bases matching TRBD1. J gave up 8 bases and V 1 base, and 7 bases lay outside the gene matches. This CDR3 is built from 13 residues. The germline V gene encodes CDR1 GTSNPN and CDR2 SVGIG (reference sequence). The CDR3 nucleotides are TGTGCCTGGAGTGCGACAGGGAGCTGGGGCTACACCTTC. Protein product: CAWSATGSWGYTF.

V usage is TRBV30 and J usage is TRBJ2-1; 8 bases are shared with TRBD1. The CDR3 contains 14 residues. The V segment lost 3 bases and the J segment 12 bases; nucleotides outside the gene matches: 13. From germline, CDR1 is GTSNPN and CDR2 SVGIG (reference sequence). The CDR3 protein is CAWRLGRGLGGQFF. The CDR3 nucleotides read TGTGCCTGGAGGCTGGGCAGGGGGCTAGGGGGGCAGTTCTTC.

This chain connects TRBV7-2 to TRBJ1-5; TRBD1 agrees at 9 bases. Losses at the gene ends were 4 bases for V and 5 bases for J; bases not matched to a gene: 6. CDR3 length: 15 residues. In germline, CDR1 is SGHTA, CDR2 FQGNSA. CDR3 sequence reads: CASSWDRASHQPQHF. For the CDR3, the DNA is TGTGCCAGCAGCTGGGACAGGGCTTCACATCAGCCCCAGCATTTT. The complete variable domain, with remaining parts taken from reference TRBV7-2 and TRBJ1-5, reads GAGVSQSPSNKVTEKGKDVELRCDPISGHTALYWYRQSLGQGLEFLIYFQGNSAPDKSGLPSDRFSAERTGGSVSTLTIQRTQQEDSAVYLCASSWDRASHQPQHFGDGTRLSIL.

The sample holds a few counts of this clone. The gene calls are TRBV19 and TRBJ2-7; 7 nucleotides align to TRBD1. This CDR3 has 14 amino acids. The V and J ends lost 4 bases and 4 bases, in that order; junction bases with no gene match: 7. Germline V gene data show CDR1 as LNHDA and CDR2 as SQIVND (reference sequence). The CDR3 loop reads CASSTEGQVYEQYF. The CDR3 coding sequence is TGTGCCAGTAGTACCGAAGGACAGGTTTACGAGCAGTACTTC.

The chain uses TRBV5-4 and TRBJ1-1; 7 nucleotides line up with TRBD1. The CDR3 consists of 15 residues. Looked up from germline, CDR1 is SGHNT and CDR2 is YYREEE (reference sequence). With V trimmed by 7 bases and J by 1 base, 10 bases remained unmatched. The CDR3 sequence is CASESRDSPNTEAFF. The CDR3 DNA sequence: TGTGCCAGCGAATCGCGGGACAGCCCGAACACTGAAGCTTTCTTT.

In this sample, this clone turned up a few times. The chain recombines TRBV4-1 with TRBJ1-1; 10 nucleotides align to TRBD1. V was pared by 2 bases and J by 4 bases, with 4 bases of the junction left unmatched. The CDR3 covers 15 residues. CDR1 MGHRA and CDR2 YSYEKL come from the germline V gene. The CDR3 nucleotides read TGCGCCAGCAGCCAATCGGACAGGGGGATCACTGAAGCTTTCTTT. The encoded protein is CASSQSDRGITEAFF.

The gene calls are TRBV19 and TRBJ2-3; 8 bases are a match to TRBD2. The CDR3 runs 15 residues. V dropped 3 bases and J dropped 6; count of bases not matched to a gene: 8. CDR1 LNHDA and CDR2 SQIVND come from the germline V gene (reference sequence). DNA of the CDR3: TGTGCCAGTAGTATGTGGTCTAGCGGGTTCGATACGCAGTATTTT. This gives the protein CASSMWSSGFDTQYF.

The chain employs TRBV5-6 and TRBJ1-2; the match to TRBD1 covers 7 bases. Germline CDR1 SGHDT, CDR2 YYEEEE. The trim removed 0 bases at V and 9 bases at J, leaving 8 bases unmatched. The CDR3 has 14 amino acids. The CDR3 DNA is TGTGCCAGCAGCTTGGCCACAGGGGCGATGCGCTACACCTTC. This encodes CASSLATGAMRYTF.

The rearrangement uses TRBV30 and TRBJ1-2; no clear D gene. This CDR3 is 13 amino acids long. Trimming left V 2 bases short and J 7 bases short, with 14 bases between. Looked up from germline, CDR1 is GTSNPN and CDR2 is SVGIG (reference sequence). The CDR3: CAWSSSGVSGYTF. The CDR3, as DNA: TGTGCCTGGAGTTCATCCGGGGTTTCTGGCTACACCTTC.

The chain employs TRBV19 and TRBJ2-3; a possible D gene is TRBD1 (6 bases). The ends were cut back, 3 bases at V and 3 bases at J, with 10 bases in the middle. This CDR3 is built from 14 residues. The V gene's germline CDR1 is LNHDA and CDR2 SQIVND (reference sequence). The CDR3 coding sequence is TGTGCCAGTAGTATGGGGCAGGGGACAGATACGCAGTATTTT. Translated, it gives CASSMGQGTDTQYF.

The rearrangement joins TRBV30 to TRBJ1-2; D might be TRBD1 (5 bases). Per germline, CDR1 GTSNPN and CDR2 SVGIG (reference sequence). With 5 bases removed from V and 4 bases from J, the gap between germline ends came to 8 bases. There are 11 residues in the CDR3. The CDR3 loop reads CAWGQVYGYTF. Here the CDR3 DNA reads TGTGCCTGGGGACAAGTCTATGGCTACACCTTC.

The V and J genes are TRBV5-1 and TRBJ2-7, with 7 nucleotides matching TRBD2. The CDR3 length is 16 residues. The germline V gene has CDR1 SGHRS and CDR2 YFSETQ. Trimming cost V 6 bases and J 4 bases; bases outside gene matches: 16. CDR3 region: CASNVDGRSGIYEQYF. CDR3 bases: TGCGCCAGCAATGTAGATGGTCGAAGCGGGATTTACGAGCAGTACTTC. Complete variable domain (other parts from reference TRBV5-1 and TRBJ2-7): KAGVTQTPRYLIKTRGQQVTLSCSPISGHRSVSWYQQTPGQGLQFLFEYFSETQRNKGNFPGRFSGRQFSNSRSEMNVSTLELGDSALYLCASNVDGRSGIYEQYFGPGTRLTVT.

The chain carries TRBV11-2 and TRBJ2-7; 8 bases agree with TRBD1. There are 14 residues in the CDR3. Per germline, CDR1 SGHAT and CDR2 FQNNGV. Trimming cost V 3 bases and J 0 bases; bases outside gene matches: 1. The CDR3 nucleotides are TGTGCCAGCAGCTTGGGACAGGACTCCTACGAGCAGTACTTC. Protein sequence: CASSLGQDSYEQYF.

The chain recombines TRBV5-4 with TRBJ1-1; D is possibly TRBD1 (5 bases). The germline V gene has CDR1 SGHNT and CDR2 YYREEE (reference sequence). This CDR3 comprises 17 residues. Trimming left V 2 bases short and J 0 bases short, with 17 bases between. The CDR3 DNA follows: TGTGCCAGCAGCTTTGAACTACGGGCAGGGCTGAACACTGAAGCTTTCTTT. Encoded protein: CASSFELRAGLNTEAFF.

This clone was counted only a few times. The chain couples TRBV6-1 to TRBJ1-1, with 7 bases that match TRBD1. This CDR3 comprises 15 residues. The germline V gene has CDR1 MNHNS and CDR2 SASEGT. Germline trimming cut 2 bases from V and 1 base from J; bases unmatched to any gene: 4. The CDR3 DNA reads as TGTGCCAGCAGTGAATTAGACAGGGCGAACACTGAAGCTTTCTTT. Protein sequence: CASSELDRANTEAFF.

The gene calls are TRBV6-5 and TRBJ2-7; 8 bases agree with TRBD1. Germline V CDR1 and CDR2: MNHEY, SVGAGI. The CDR3 extends over 13 amino acids. V shed 5 bases, J shed 4 bases, and the junction held 4 bases outside the gene matches. In nucleotides, the CDR3 is TGTGCCAGCAGTGTGAGGACAGGGTACGAGCAGTACTTC. This codes for CASSVRTGYEQYF.

This clone was counted only a few times. The chain has TRBV7-3 and TRBJ1-1; 7 bases map to TRBD1. The trim removed 2 bases at V and 2 bases at J, leaving 5 bases unmatched. This CDR3 contains 15 residues. CDR1 is SGHTA and CDR2 is FQGTGA in the germline V gene. CDR3 DNA sequence: TGTGCCAGCAGCTTATTGGGACAGATCAACACTGAAGCTTTCTTT. This gives the protein CASSLLGQINTEAFF.

The J gene is TRBJ2-7, the V gene TRBV19; 8 positions agree with TRBD1. The junction had 9 bases not matched to a gene; V was cut back by 8 bases and J by 3 bases. CDR3 length equals 14 residues. Germline V gene sequence: CDR1 LNHDA, CDR2 SQIVND (reference sequence). The CDR3 region has the DNA TGTGCCAGTTCGGACAGGGCCTCGGACTACGAGCAGTACTTC. Protein product: CASSDRASDYEQYF. The whole variable domain, filled in from reference TRBV19 and TRBJ2-7, reads DGGITQSPKYLFRKEGQNVTLSCEQNLNHDAMYWYRQDPGQGLRLIYYSQIVNDFQKGDIAEGYSVSREKKESFPLTVTSAQKNPTAFYLCASSDRASDYEQYFGPGTRLTVT.

The chain has TRBV28 and TRBJ1-5; D call uncertain. CDR1 and CDR2 from the germline V gene are MDHEN and SYDVKM. The CDR3 spans 17 residues. Trimming removed 3 bases at V and 5 bases at J, with 20 bases between. This chain's CDR3 is CASSFGVREGRDQPQHF. CDR3 coding DNA: TGTGCCAGCAGTTTTGGGGTGAGGGAGGGTAGAGATCAGCCCCAGCATTTT.

The V call is TRBV7-9, the J call TRBJ1-5, with TRBD1 matching 8 bases. The CDR3 length is 16 residues. The trim removed 5 bases at V and 4 bases at J, leaving 10 bases unmatched. Per germline, CDR1 SEHNR and CDR2 FQNEAQ (reference sequence). The CDR3 loop is CASSELTGAGNQPQHF. CDR3 nucleotides: TGTGCCAGCAGCGAGTTGACAGGGGCAGGTAATCAGCCCCAGCATTTT.

Comment on this clone: Other DNA sequences in the same sample also yield this CDR3. The V call is TRBV6-6, the J call TRBJ1-6; no definite D call. The CDR3 runs 15 residues. Germline values: CDR1 MNHNY, CDR2 SVGAGI (reference sequence). V shed 2 bases and J shed 0 bases, with 5 bases lying between them. The CDR3 coding sequence is TGTGCCAGCAGTTACGGGAGCTCCTATAATTCACCCCTCCACTTT. It codes for CASSYGSSYNSPLHF.

The chain uses TRBV7-3 and TRBJ2-7; D is unresolved. The CDR3 spans 11 residues. Per the germline V gene, CDR1 is SGHTA and CDR2 is FQGTGA. The V end was cut by 1 base, the J end by 4 bases, with 2 bases between. This chain's CDR3 is CASSLIYEQYF. In DNA form, the CDR3 reads TGTGCCAGCAGCTTAATATACGAGCAGTACTTC.

The count of this clone is one. The rearrangement joins TRBV27 to TRBJ1-5; the D gene is possibly TRBD1 (6 bases). This CDR3 has 15 residues. V shed 3 bases and J shed 4 bases, with 13 bases lying between them. Germline values: CDR1 MNHEY, CDR2 SMNVEV (reference sequence). CDR3 in amino acids: CASSLGGLPNQPQHF. CDR3 nucleotides: TGTGCCAGCAGTTTGGGGGGGCTACCAAATCAGCCCCAGCATTTT.

This clone appeared once. The V call is TRBV18, the J call TRBJ1-4; D is ambiguous. V lost 2 bases and J 1 base, leaving 14 bases between the germline ends. This CDR3 contains 17 residues. Looked up from germline, CDR1 is KGHSH and CDR2 is LQKENI. The CDR3 loop is CASSPSSLPVTNEKLFF. CDR3 in DNA: TGTGCCAGCTCACCATCCTCCCTACCTGTAACTAATGAAAAACTGTTTTTT.

This chain joins TRBV7-6 and TRBJ1-4; D gene unclear. This CDR3 is 15 amino acids long. The germline V gene has CDR1 SGHVS and CDR2 FNYEAQ. V was cut by 0 bases and J by 1 base, with 6 bases left in between. The CDR3 here is CASSLARGTNEKLFF. CDR3 nucleotide sequence: TGTGCCAGCAGCTTAGCGCGGGGAACTAATGAAAAACTGTTTTTT.

V gene TRBV5-4 combines with J gene TRBJ2-2, with 8 bases lining up with TRBD1. Germline V lookup: CDR1 SGHNT, CDR2 YYREEE (reference sequence). This CDR3 has 15 residues. Trimming at V came to 4 bases and at J to 0 bases, leaving 2 bases not matched to a gene. The CDR3 spells CASSGQGPNTGELFF. The CDR3, as DNA: TGTGCCAGCAGCGGACAGGGCCCGAACACCGGGGAGCTGTTTTTT.

The genes are TRBV4-1 and TRBJ2-1; 9 bases are shared with TRBD2. Germline lookup yields CDR1 MGHRA and CDR2 YSYEKL. The CDR3 sequence is 16 residues long. The junction had 5 bases not matched to a gene; V was cut back by 2 bases and J by 3 bases. CDR3 in amino acids: CASSQIAGADYNEQFF. The CDR3 coding sequence is TGCGCCAGCAGCCAAATAGCGGGGGCCGACTACAATGAGCAGTTCTTC.

The chain recombines TRBV19 with TRBJ2-6; D gene ambiguous. The CDR3 totals 17 residues. V was pared by 3 bases and J by 0 bases, with 12 bases between. Germline CDR1 LNHDA, CDR2 SQIVND (reference sequence). Here the CDR3 reads CASSIGQASSGANVLTF. In DNA, the CDR3 is TGTGCCAGTAGTATCGGCCAGGCCAGCTCTGGGGCCAACGTCCTGACTTTC.